Sequencing of this TCR beta chain was carried out in a study of beta chain features in type 1 diabetes. Purity (above 98%) was reached by all sorted populations. In this sample, this clone turned up once. Its antigen is still unknown. Overall study findings and caveats: Patients with Type 1 diabetes showed moderately but significantly shorter TCRB CDR3s in all four CD4+ subsets. Fewer junction insertions and more nucleotide deletions appeared in type 1 diabetes patients.

The CDR3 loop spans 16 amino acids. Trimming removed 3 bases at V and 0 bases at J, with 12 bases between. Germline-derived CDR1 and CDR2 are KGHSH and LQKENI. The entirety of the isolated RNA underwent reverse transcription, so expressed TCRB transcripts were sequenced. The table came from immunoSEQ multiplex PCR; TCRdb's copy has only in-frame clones and leaves some out. Altogether about 15,000 clones are present, roughly 63% being singletons, with the ten largest covering around 0.55%. The sample consisted of stem cell memory CD4+ T cells from blood. This sequence was found in a woman in her late teens or twenties with type 1 diabetes. The V and J genes are TRBV18 and TRBJ1-5, with a tentative D call TRBD1 (6 bases). The CDR3 sequence: CASSPEGGGSNQPQHF. Here the CDR3 DNA reads TGTGCCAGCTCACCCGAAGGGGGTGGTAGCAATCAGCCCCAGCATTTT. The whole variable domain, filled in from reference TRBV18 and TRBJ1-5, reads NAGVMQNPRHLVRRRGQEARLRCSPMKGHSHVYWYRQLPEEGLKFMVYLQKENIIDESGMPKERFSAEFPKEGPSILRIQQVVRGDSAAYFCASSPEGGGSNQPQHFGDGTRLSIL.